This T cell receptor (beta chain) was sequenced for a study of blood T cells in healthy people across ages. As for the study in general: Per every two T cells, about one barcoded beta molecule was captured by template switching.

With a J-beta primer mix and a sample-barcoded 5' primer, a second PCR ran roughly 6 to 11 cycles. The authors tagged each cDNA molecule using a template-switch adaptor with 12 random nucleotides. TCRdb processed the 5' RACE reads anew with MiXCR; each CDR3 protein has one entry. The sample carries over 700,000 distinct CDR3 sequences, approximately 53% recorded once. The V segment lost 4 bases and the J segment 2 bases; nucleotides outside the gene matches: 7. CDR3 length equals 18 residues. Germline assignment: CDR1 LNHNV and CDR2 YYDKDF (reference sequence). The gene calls are TRBV15 and TRBJ2-3; the match to TRBD2 covers 15 bases. This receptor was obtained from a man older than 75 in good health. The sample consisted of blood. The CDR3 sequence: CATSKGLAGGAITDTQYF. Written as DNA, the CDR3 is TGTGCCACCAGCAAGGGACTAGCGGGAGGAGCCATCACAGATACGCAGTATTTT.